This T cell receptor beta chain is drawn from a study of blood T cells in healthy people across ages (dated by TCRdb to 2015 to 2017). Describing the broader study: Template switching captured roughly one uniquely barcoded TCR beta cDNA molecule per two T cells in model experiments. To avoid experimental bias, donors of different ages were distributed randomly across sequencing lanes. Using deep sequencing normalized with unique cDNA molecular identifiers, the study measured how TCR beta repertoire diversity changes with age. Two additional independent replicas of 1 million unique cDNA reads from the same blood draw were analyzed for two donors (one aged 18 to 29 and one aged 80 or older). Donors were grouped into four age groups: young (average approximately 15 years), middle-aged (39), aged (62) and long-lived (around 80). On the study overall, not on this receptor specifically: Since profiling was done on bulk unsorted PBMCs, naive and antigen-experienced compartments could not be conclusively compared. There was a strong correlation between observed TCR beta diversity and the percentage of naive T cells measured by flow cytometry. Because the CMV infection status of the donors was unknown, age-related changes in expanded clonotypes may potentially have been confounded. Estimates of total diversity based on one million sequenced T cells were regarded as lower bounds and as underestimates. As age increased, observed TCR beta diversity per million T cells dropped in a roughly linear way, and a significant reduction was already evident by age about 36. Compared with the aged group, more naive CD4+ T cells, fewer expanded clones and increased TCR diversity were shown by the long-lived group, suggesting age selection.

The germline V gene (reference sequence) specifies DFQATT as CDR1 and SNEGSKA as CDR2. The CDR3 covers 12 residues, taking in both the cysteine and the phenylalanine. Only the CDR3 portion is preserved as DNA: 36 bases, with reading frame beginning at the first base. Trimming takes 0 bases from V and 7 bases from J, and the germline ends sit 8 bases apart. This clonotype occurred a few times. Its antigen is unknown. There are no base qualities to consult, and no much larger clone falls within one base. Library preparation used 5' RACE. The second PCR ran for roughly 7 to 12 cycles and used a J-beta primer mix along with a sample-barcoded 5' primer. A template-switch 5' adaptor carrying 12 random nucleotides introduced a unique molecular identifier onto each TCR beta cDNA molecule. Each sample yielded at least 2.5 million CDR3-containing paired-end reads. First-strand cDNA synthesis was performed from all RNA using the Mint cDNA synthesis kit, with priming by a TRBC-specific oligonucleotide. After uracil-DNA glycosylase treatment, a first 18-cycle PCR used universal primers M1SS and BC2_uni_R on all cDNA. The authors' pipeline ran thus. Each sample was normalized by randomly selecting 1 million high-quality reads, each carrying a distinct molecular identifier. Reads with shared molecular identifiers were discarded instead of being binned into consensus sequences. MiTCR, run with a Q25 quality threshold and the strictest error-elimination algorithm, handled CDR3 identification, clonotype clustering and error correction. A nonparametric unseen species model with Euler transformation was used to estimate lower-bound total TCR beta diversity. The public reads were run again by TCRdb, first through fastp at Q25 and then through MiXCR, and only productive beta chains were kept. Rows are combined by CDR3 protein, so each entry shows the most common genes and DNA. What appears here as the V and J calls and clone size reflects TCRdb's work, not the paper's. This sample holds 1.5 million to 2 million distinct CDR3 sequences; roughly two fifths were observed only once. Jointly, the top ten make up 20% to 25% of the sample.

Systemically healthy Caucasian individuals from Russia, approximately 39 in total and aged roughly 6 to 100 years, were included as donors. Each donor gave about 9.7 milliliters of peripheral blood, drawn into EDTA-treated Vacutainer tubes. Ficoll-Paque density-gradient centrifugation was used to isolate PBMCs, with at least 6.5 million per sample. Trizol reagent was used to extract total RNA from PBMCs, with at least 6 micrograms per sample. The percentages of naive CD45RAhigh/CD27high T cells were determined by flow cytometry on a PBMC aliquot from every donor. The sequenced material came from blood. The rearranged segments are TRBV20-1 and TRBJ2-3; no D segment can be confidently identified. The TCR sequence derives from a human donor in good health. CDR3 sequence: CSARDRVNTQYF. The DNA sequence follows: TGCAGTGCTAGAGATCGGGTAAATACGCAGTATTTT.